This T cell receptor (beta chain) is drawn from a study of CD8 T cells in Susac syndrome. J gave up 0 bases and V 0 bases, and 5 bases lay outside the gene matches. This CDR3 has 15 amino acids. Germline values: CDR1 DFQATT, CDR2 SNEGSKA (reference sequence). About 0.5 to 1 ug RNA was reverse transcribed with random hexamers. A single record per CDR3 protein comes from TCRdb applying MiXCR to the immunoSEQ multiplex PCR reads. The sample has about 100,000 distinct CDR3 sequences; about 93% are singletons. V and J are TRBV20-1 and TRBJ2-7; 7 bases line up with TRBD2. Sample: CD8+ T cells from PBMCs. The receptor was derived from a human donor in good health. The CDR3 here is CSARDPGRSSYEQYF. The CDR3, as DNA: TGCAGTGCTAGAGATCCCGGGAGGAGCTCCTACGAGCAGTACTTC.